Presented here are 12 T cell receptor beta chains from one specimen sequenced in a study of post-analysis software for immune sequencing data. Carried by the TCR beta cDNA libraries were unique molecular identifiers. TCRdb re-analysed the PCR reads in MiXCR, keeping a single row per CDR3 protein. Of a few hundred thousand distinct CDR3 sequences in the sample, 30% to 45% are singletons; the top ten hold 13%. For these receptors, no antigen is known. Regarding the study as a whole: Several TRBV segments were more frequent in patients than controls; TRBV5-6, TRBV5-1 and TRBV20-1 belonged to this group.

Sequenced input: blood. These receptor sequences come from a girl aged 10-17 years with multiple sclerosis.

The V gene is TRBV4-2, the J gene TRBJ1-1, with D perhaps TRBD1 (6 bases). Trimming removed 2 bases at V and 0 bases at J, with 19 bases between. This CDR3 is built from 18 residues. The germline gives CDR1 LGHNA, CDR2 YNFKEQ. DNA for the CDR3: TGTGCCAGCAGCCAATTAGGGGCAGGGGAAAGTGTGAACACTGAAGCTTTCTTT. Amino acids: CASSQLGAGESVNTEAFF.

The chain recombines TRBV16 with TRBJ1-2; tentative D call: TRBD1 (5 bases). The CDR3 is 12 amino acids. The germline V gene has CDR1 KGHSY and CDR2 FQNENV. V dropped 4 bases and J dropped 8 bases, with 11 bases sitting between them. The CDR3 reads CASSPRGTGYTF. CDR3 sequence (DNA): TGTGCCAGCAGCCCGAGGGGCACCGGCTACACCTTC.

This clonotype was observed a few times. Compared with germline, one end of the junction differs, possibly owing to a read error. V and J are TRBV2 and TRBJ2-5; D gene uncertain. The CDR3 loop spans 12 amino acids. Germline V lookup: CDR1 SNHLY, CDR2 FYNNEI. The DNA of the CDR3 is TGTGCCTGCAGAGACTACCAAGAGACCCAGTACTTC. This gives the protein CACRDYQETQYF.

The chain employs TRBV6-6 and TRBJ2-7; a weak D match, TRBD1 (6 bases). V dropped 5 bases and J dropped 0 bases, with 14 bases sitting between them. The CDR3 length is 15 residues. CDR1 MNHNY and CDR2 SVGAGI come from the germline V gene (reference sequence). The CDR3 DNA follows: TGTGCCAGCAGTAACCGAGGACAGACCTCCTACGAGCAGTACTTC. As protein: CASSNRGQTSYEQYF.

V and J are TRBV12-3 or TRBV12-4 and TRBJ2-5; 10 bases are shared with TRBD1. There are 14 residues in the CDR3. The J segment lost 2 bases and the V segment lost 7 bases, leaving 4 bases of the junction unmatched. The CDR3 sequence: CASTGQGGQETQYF. In DNA, the CDR3 is TGTGCCAGCACCGGACAGGGGGGGCAAGAGACCCAGTACTTC.

The V gene is TRBV12-3 or TRBV12-4, the J gene TRBJ1-1; D gene uncertain. There are 11 residues in the CDR3. V lost 6 bases to trimming and J lost 6 bases, with 8 bases between them. CDR3 DNA sequence: TGTGCCAGCAGCTTCGGACCTGAAGCTTTCTTT. Translation gives CASSFGPEAFF.

This rearrangement joins TRBV3-1 to TRBJ2-1; 14 bases map to TRBD2. This CDR3 has 16 residues. Germline loops: CDR1 LGHDT, CDR2 YNNKEL (reference sequence). V was clipped by 5 bases and J by 2 bases; unmatched bases: 2. The CDR3 region has the DNA TGTGCCAGCAGCTCGACTAGCGGGGGGGCCTACAATGAGCAGTTCTTC. Translating gives CASSSTSGGAYNEQFF.

The chain employs TRBV7-2 and TRBJ1-2; D gene ambiguous. Germline V CDR1 and CDR2: SGHTA, FQGNSA. The CDR3 has 12 amino acids. The V gene lost 1 base and the J gene lost 8 bases, with 8 bases spanning the gap. The CDR3 protein is CASSLDLAGYTF. The CDR3, as DNA: TGTGCCAGCAGCTTAGACCTTGCGGGCTACACCTTC.

The chain links TRBV5-1 to TRBJ2-3; D call uncertain. This CDR3 contains 16 residues. Germline CDR1 and CDR2: SGHRS and YFSETQ. V was shortened by 0 bases and J by 0 bases, with 11 bases between the two germline ends. CDR3 coding DNA: TGCGCCAGCAGCTTGGATGTTCGAGTCAGCACAGATACGCAGTATTTT. Protein product: CASSLDVRVSTDTQYF.

The V gene is TRBV20-1, the J gene TRBJ2-1, with 11 bases that match TRBD2. Germline CDR1 DFQATT, CDR2 SNEGSKA (reference sequence). This CDR3 is built from 16 residues. V lost 5 bases to trimming and J lost 0 bases; unmatched junction nucleotides: 6. The CDR3, as DNA: TGCAGTGCTTTCCTAGCGGGGGGAAGCTCCTACAATGAGCAGTTCTTC. Translating gives CSAFLAGGSSYNEQFF.

V gene TRBV12-3 or TRBV12-4 combines with J gene TRBJ2-1; 9 bases are a match to TRBD1. Unmatched junction bases numbered 10, after V lost 6 bases and J lost 7 bases. This CDR3 has 15 amino acids. The CDR3 region is CASRAPGQGTNEQFF. Written as DNA, the CDR3 is TGTGCCAGCAGGGCGCCGGGACAGGGCACGAATGAGCAGTTCTTC.

This sequence joins TRBV4-1 and TRBJ2-5, with D perhaps TRBD1 or TRBD2 (5 bases each). The CDR3 sequence is 15 residues long. Germline V gene data show CDR1 as MGHRA and CDR2 as YSYEKL. Trimming took off 4 bases at V and 5 bases at J, with 17 bases between the two ends. DNA for the CDR3: TGCGCCAGCAGCCTCGGGACCTCCGGAGTCGAGACCCAGTACTTC. Its protein product is CASSLGTSGVETQYF.